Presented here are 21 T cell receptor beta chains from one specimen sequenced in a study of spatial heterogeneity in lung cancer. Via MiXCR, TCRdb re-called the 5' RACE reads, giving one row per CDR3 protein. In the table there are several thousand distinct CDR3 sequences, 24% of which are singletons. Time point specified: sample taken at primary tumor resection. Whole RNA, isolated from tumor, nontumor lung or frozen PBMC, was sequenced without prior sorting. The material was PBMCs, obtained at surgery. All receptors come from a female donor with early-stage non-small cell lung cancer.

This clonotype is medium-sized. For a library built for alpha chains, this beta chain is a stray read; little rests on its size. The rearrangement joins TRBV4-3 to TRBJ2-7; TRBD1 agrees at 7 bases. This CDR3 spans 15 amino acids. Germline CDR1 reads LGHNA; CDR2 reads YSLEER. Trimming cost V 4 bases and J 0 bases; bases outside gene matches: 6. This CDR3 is CASSRGQKSSYEQYF. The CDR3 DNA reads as TGCGCCAGCAGCCGGGGACAGAAGAGCTCCTACGAGCAGTACTTC.

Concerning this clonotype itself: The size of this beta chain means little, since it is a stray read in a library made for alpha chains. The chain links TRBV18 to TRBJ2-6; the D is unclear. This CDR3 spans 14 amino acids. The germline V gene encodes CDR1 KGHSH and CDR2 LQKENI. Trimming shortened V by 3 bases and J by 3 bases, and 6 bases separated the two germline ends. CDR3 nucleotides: TGTGCCAGCTCACCTGCCAATGGGGCCAACGTCCTGACTTTC. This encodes CASSPANGANVLTF.

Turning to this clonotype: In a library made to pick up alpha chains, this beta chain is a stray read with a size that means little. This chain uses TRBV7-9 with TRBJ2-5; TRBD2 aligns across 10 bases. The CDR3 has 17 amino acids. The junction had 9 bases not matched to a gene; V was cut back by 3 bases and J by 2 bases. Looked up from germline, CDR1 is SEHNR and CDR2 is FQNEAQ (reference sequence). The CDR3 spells CASSLGIAGGRQETQYF. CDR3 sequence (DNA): TGTGCCAGCAGCTTGGGTATAGCGGGAGGAAGACAAGAGACCCAGTACTTC. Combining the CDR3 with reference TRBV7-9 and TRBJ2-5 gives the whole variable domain DTGVSQNPRHKITKRGQNVTFRCDPISEHNRLYWYRQTLGQGPEFLTYFQNEAQLEKSRLLSDRFSAERPKGSFSTLEIQRTEQGDSAMYLCASSLGIAGGRQETQYFGPGTRLLVL.

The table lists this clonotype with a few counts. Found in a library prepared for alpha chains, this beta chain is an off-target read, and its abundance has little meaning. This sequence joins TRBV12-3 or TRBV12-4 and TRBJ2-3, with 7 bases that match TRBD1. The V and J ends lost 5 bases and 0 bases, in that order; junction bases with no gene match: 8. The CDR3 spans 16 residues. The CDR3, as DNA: TGTGCCAGCAGTCCTCAGGGACAGAGAAGCACAGATACGCAGTATTTT. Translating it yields CASSPQGQRSTDTQYF.

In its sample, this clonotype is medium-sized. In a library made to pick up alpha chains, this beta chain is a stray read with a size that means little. CDR3 nucleotide sequence: TGTGCCAGCTCACCCCGGACTAGCGGGAGTACAGATACGCAGTATTTT. Translated, it gives CASSPRTSGSTDTQYF. The chain recombines TRBV18 with TRBJ2-3; the match to TRBD2 covers 13 bases. The germline V gene has CDR1 KGHSH and CDR2 LQKENI. Trimming cost V 3 bases and J 3 bases; bases outside gene matches: 3. The length of the CDR3 is 16 residues.

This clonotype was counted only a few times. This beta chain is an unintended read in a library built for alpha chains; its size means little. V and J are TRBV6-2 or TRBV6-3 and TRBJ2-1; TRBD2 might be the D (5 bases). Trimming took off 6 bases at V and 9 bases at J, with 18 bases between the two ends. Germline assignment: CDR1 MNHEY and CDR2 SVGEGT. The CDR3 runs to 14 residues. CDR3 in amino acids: CASRGVGAVSEQFF. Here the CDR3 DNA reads TGTGCCAGCAGAGGAGTGGGAGCGGTTAGTGAGCAGTTCTTC.

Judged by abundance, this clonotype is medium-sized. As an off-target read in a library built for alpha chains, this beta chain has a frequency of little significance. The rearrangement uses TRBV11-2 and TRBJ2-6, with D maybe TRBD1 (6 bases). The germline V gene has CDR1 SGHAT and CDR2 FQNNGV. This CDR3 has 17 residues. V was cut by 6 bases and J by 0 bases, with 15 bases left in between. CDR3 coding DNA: TGTGCCAGCAGTTTCTTGGGCAGGGGCTCTGGGGCCAACGTCCTGACTTTC. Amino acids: CASSFLGRGSGANVLTF.

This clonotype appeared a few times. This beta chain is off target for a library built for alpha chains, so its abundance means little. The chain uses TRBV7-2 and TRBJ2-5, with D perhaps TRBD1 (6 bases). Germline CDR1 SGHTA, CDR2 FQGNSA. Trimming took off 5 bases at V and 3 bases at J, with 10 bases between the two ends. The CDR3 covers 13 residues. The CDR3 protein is CASSIRTEETQYF. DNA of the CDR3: TGTGCCAGCAGCATAAGGACAGAAGAGACCCAGTACTTC.

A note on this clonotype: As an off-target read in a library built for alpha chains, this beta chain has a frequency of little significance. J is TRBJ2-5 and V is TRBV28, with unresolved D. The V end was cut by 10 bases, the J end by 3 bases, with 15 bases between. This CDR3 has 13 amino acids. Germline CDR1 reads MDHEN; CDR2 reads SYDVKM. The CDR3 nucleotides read TGTGCCACCACAAGCCACGGAGAAGAGACCCAGTACTTC. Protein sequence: CATTSHGEETQYF.

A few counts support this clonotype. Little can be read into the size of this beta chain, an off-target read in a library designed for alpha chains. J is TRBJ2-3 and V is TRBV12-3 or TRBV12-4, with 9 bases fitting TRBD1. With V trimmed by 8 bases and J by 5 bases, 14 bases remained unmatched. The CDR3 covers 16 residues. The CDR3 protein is CASSFTGTGYRDTQYF. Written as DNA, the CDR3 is TGTGCCAGCTCTTTCACCGGGACAGGGTACAGAGATACGCAGTATTTT.

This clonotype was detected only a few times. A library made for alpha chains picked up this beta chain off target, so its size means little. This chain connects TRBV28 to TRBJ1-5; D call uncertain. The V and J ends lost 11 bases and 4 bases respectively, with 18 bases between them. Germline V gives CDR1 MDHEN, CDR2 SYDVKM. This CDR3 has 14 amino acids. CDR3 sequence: CAGRFQGPNQPQHF. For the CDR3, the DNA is TGTGCCGGAAGATTCCAAGGGCCGAATCAGCCCCAGCATTTT.

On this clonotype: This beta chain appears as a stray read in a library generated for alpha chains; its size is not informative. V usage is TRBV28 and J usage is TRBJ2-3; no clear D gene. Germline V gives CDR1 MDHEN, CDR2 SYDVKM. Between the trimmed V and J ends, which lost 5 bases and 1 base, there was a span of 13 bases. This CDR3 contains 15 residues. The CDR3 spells CASSPSLVRTDTQYF. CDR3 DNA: TGTGCCAGCAGTCCGAGTCTAGTTCGCACAGATACGCAGTATTTT.

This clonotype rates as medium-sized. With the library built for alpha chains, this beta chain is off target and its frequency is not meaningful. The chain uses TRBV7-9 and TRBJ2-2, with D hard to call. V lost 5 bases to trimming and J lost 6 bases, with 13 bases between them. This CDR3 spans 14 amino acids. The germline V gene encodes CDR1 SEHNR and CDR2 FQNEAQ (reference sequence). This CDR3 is CASSLGSTSGELFF. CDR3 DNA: TGTGCCAGCAGCCTAGGCAGTACTTCCGGGGAGCTGTTTTTT. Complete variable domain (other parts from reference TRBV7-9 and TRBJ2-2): DTGVSQNPRHKITKRGQNVTFRCDPISEHNRLYWYRQTLGQGPEFLTYFQNEAQLEKSRLLSDRFSAERPKGSFSTLEIQRTEQGDSAMYLCASSLGSTSGELFFGEGSRLTVL.

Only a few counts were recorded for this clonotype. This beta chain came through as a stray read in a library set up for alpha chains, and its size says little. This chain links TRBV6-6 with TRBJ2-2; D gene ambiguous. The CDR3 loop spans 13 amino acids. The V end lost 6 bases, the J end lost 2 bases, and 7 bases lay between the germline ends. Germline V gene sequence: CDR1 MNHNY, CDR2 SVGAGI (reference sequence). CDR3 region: CASRGSNTGELFF. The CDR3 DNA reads TGTGCCAGCAGAGGATCAAACACCGGGGAGCTGTTTTTT.

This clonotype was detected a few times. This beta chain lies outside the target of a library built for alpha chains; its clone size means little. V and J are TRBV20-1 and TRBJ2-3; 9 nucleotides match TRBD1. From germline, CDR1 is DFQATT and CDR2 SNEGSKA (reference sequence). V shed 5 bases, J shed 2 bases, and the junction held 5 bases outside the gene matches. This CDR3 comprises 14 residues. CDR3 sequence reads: CSAPPQGATDTQYF. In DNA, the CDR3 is TGCAGTGCTCCCCCACAGGGGGCCACAGATACGCAGTATTTT.

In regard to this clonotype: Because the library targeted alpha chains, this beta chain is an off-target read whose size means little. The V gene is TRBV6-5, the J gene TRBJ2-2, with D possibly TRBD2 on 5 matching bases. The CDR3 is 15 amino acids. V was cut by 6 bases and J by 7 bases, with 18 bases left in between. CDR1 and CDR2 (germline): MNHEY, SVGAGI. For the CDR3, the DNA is TGTGCCAGCAGCCGGCGCTACCCCCGGGGCGGGGAGCTGTTTTTT. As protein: CASSRRYPRGGELFF.

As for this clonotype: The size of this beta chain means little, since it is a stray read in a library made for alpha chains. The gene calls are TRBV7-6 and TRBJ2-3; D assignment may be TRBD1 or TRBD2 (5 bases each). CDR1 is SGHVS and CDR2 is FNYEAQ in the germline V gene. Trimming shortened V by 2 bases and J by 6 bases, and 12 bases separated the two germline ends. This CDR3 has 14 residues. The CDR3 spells CASSLTRGWDTQYF. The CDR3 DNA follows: TGTGCCAGCAGCTTAACGAGGGGTTGGGATACGCAGTATTTT.

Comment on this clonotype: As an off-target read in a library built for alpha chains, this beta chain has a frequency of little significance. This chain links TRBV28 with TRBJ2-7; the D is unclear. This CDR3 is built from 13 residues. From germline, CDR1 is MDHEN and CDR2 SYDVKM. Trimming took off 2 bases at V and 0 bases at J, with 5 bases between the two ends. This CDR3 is CASSLGSSYEQYF. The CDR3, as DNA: TGTGCCAGCAGTTTAGGCAGCTCCTACGAGCAGTACTTC.

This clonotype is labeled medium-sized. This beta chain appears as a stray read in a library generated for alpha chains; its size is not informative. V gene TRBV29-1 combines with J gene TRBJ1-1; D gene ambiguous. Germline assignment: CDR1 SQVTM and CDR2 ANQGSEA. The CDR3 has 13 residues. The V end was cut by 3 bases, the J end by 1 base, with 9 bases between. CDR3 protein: CSVESAGNTEAFF. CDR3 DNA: TGCAGCGTTGAGTCAGCCGGGAACACTGAAGCTTTCTTT. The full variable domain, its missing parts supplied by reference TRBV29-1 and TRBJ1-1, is SAVISQKPSRDICQRGTSLTIQCQVDSQVTMMFWYRQQPGQSLTLIATANQGSEATYESGFVIDKFPISRPNLTFSTLTVSNMSPEDSSIYLCSVESAGNTEAFFGQGTRLTVV.

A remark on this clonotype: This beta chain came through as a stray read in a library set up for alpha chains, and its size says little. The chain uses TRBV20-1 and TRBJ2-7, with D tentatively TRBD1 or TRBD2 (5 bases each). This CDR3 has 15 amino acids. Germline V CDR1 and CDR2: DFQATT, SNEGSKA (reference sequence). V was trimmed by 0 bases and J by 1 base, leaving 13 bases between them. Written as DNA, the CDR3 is TGCAGTGCTAGAGAGCCGGGACGGGGATCCTACGAGCAGTACTTC. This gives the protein CSAREPGRGSYEQYF.

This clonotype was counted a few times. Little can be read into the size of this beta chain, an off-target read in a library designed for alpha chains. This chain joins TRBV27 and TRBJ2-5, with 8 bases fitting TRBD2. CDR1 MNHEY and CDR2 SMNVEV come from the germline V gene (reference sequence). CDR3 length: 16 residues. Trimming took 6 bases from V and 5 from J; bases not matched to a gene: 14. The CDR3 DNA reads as TGTGCCAGCAGGCCCCCATGGACTAGCAGGCTGGAGACCCAGTACTTC. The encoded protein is CASRPPWTSRLETQYF.